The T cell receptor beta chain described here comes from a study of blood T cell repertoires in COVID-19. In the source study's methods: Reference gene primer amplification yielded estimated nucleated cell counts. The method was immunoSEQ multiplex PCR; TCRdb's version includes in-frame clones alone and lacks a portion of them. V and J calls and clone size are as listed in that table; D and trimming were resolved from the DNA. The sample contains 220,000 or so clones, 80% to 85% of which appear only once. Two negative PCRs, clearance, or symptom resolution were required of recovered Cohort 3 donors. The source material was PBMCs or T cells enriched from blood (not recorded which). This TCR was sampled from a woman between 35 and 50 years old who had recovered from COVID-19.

The DNA for the CDR3 is TGTGCCAGCAGGTATGGAGGCGCGAACACCGGGGAGCTGTTTTTT. This encodes CASRYGGANTGELFF. This chain uses TRBV7-9 with TRBJ2-2; D is possibly TRBD2 (5 bases). The CDR3 is made up of 15 amino acids. Germline V gene lookup returns CDR1 SEHNR and CDR2 FQNEAQ (reference sequence). V lost 6 bases, J lost 0 bases, and 11 bases lay in between.